The 23 T cell receptor beta chains below were found in one sample sequenced in a study of T cell responses to AZD1222 COVID-19 vaccine. TCRdb's copy holds only in-frame clones and misses some; the assay was immunoSEQ multiplex PCR. The table has some 170,000 clones, about 92% seen once. Source: peripheral blood, taken on day 0 of AZD1222 vaccination. All receptors come from an adult in good health.

The chain recombines TRBV9 with TRBJ2-3, with D possibly being TRBD2 (5 bases). Germline V gene lookup returns CDR1 SGDLS and CDR2 YYNGEE. V lost 6 bases, J lost 0 bases, and 14 bases lay in between. The length of the CDR3 is 15 residues. The DNA of the CDR3 is TGTGCCAGCACTGTCGGGAACTCTAGCACAGATACGCAGTATTTT. Amino acid sequence: CASTVGNSSTDTQYF.

The chain couples TRBV13 to TRBJ2-7; D is unresolved. Trimming pared 1 base from V and 0 bases from J, leaving 10 bases between. The germline CDR1 and CDR2 sequences are PRHDT and FYEKMQ (reference sequence). This CDR3 is built from 15 residues. CDR3 nucleotides: TGTGCCAGCAGCTTAGCAGGCGAATCCTCCTACGAGCAGTACTTC. It yields the protein CASSLAGESSYEQYF.

CDR3 DNA sequence: TGTGCCAGCACCGACGGGAGACCTCCCTACGAGCAGTACTTC. Its protein product is CASTDGRPPYEQYF. The J gene is TRBJ2-7, the V gene TRBV6-5; perhaps TRBD2 as D (6 bases). The V end was cut by 7 bases, the J end by 2 bases, with 15 bases between. Germline V CDR1 and CDR2: MNHEY, SVGAGI. This CDR3 is 14 amino acids long.

This rearrangement joins TRBV29-1 to TRBJ1-4; D possibly corresponds to TRBD1 (5 bases). Germline lookup yields CDR1 SQVTM and CDR2 ANQGSEA. The CDR3 covers 13 residues. V was trimmed by 8 bases and J by 5 bases, leaving 15 bases between them. This chain's CDR3 is CSTYRSGNEKLFF. The CDR3 DNA reads as TGCAGCACTTACAGGAGTGGGAATGAAAAACTGTTTTTT. Combining the CDR3 with reference TRBV29-1 and TRBJ1-4 gives the whole variable domain SAVISQKPSRDICQRGTSLTIQCQVDSQVTMMFWYRQQPGQSLTLIATANQGSEATYESGFVIDKFPISRPNLTFSTLTVSNMSPEDSSIYLCSTYRSGNEKLFFGSGTQLSVL.

The J gene is TRBJ1-3, the V gene TRBV7-9; D possibly corresponds to TRBD1 (6 bases). Germline V gene data show CDR1 as SEHNR and CDR2 as FQNEAQ (reference sequence). The ends were cut back, 1 base at V and 6 bases at J, with 16 bases in the middle. This CDR3 is 16 amino acids long. The CDR3 nucleotides are TGTGCCAGCAGCTTAGGTGGCGATCCAGGGGTAAACACCATATATTTT. It encodes CASSLGGDPGVNTIYF.

The chain couples TRBV19 to TRBJ1-1; D is undetermined. This CDR3 contains 14 residues. Germline V gene sequence: CDR1 LNHDA, CDR2 SQIVND (reference sequence). Between the trimmed V and J ends, which lost 1 base and 0 bases, there was a span of 6 bases. CDR3 in DNA: TGTGCCAGTAGTATAGGGCAGATGAACACTGAAGCTTTCTTT. This sequence encodes CASSIGQMNTEAFF.

This clone showed up just a few times. This chain links TRBV10-3 with TRBJ2-7, with 9 bases aligning to TRBD1. The V segment lost 8 bases and the J segment 7 bases; nucleotides outside the gene matches: 9. This CDR3 is 13 amino acids long. The germline V gene encodes CDR1 ENHRY and CDR2 SYGVKD. CDR3 DNA: TGTGCCATCTTGGAGACAGGGGGTAAAGAGCAGTACTTC. Translated, it gives CAILETGGKEQYF.

V gene TRBV30 combines with J gene TRBJ2-2; D is unresolved. CDR3 length equals 11 residues. The V end was cut by 5 bases, the J end by 6 bases, with 7 bases between. The germline V gene encodes CDR1 GTSNPN and CDR2 SVGIG (reference sequence). The CDR3: CAWGPAGELFF. DNA for the CDR3: TGTGCCTGGGGGCCCGCCGGGGAGCTGTTTTTT.

This chain connects TRBV27 to TRBJ2-3; 9 nucleotides line up with TRBD1. Germline lookup yields CDR1 MNHEY and CDR2 SMNVEV (reference sequence). Trimming cost V 5 bases and J 3 bases; bases outside gene matches: 6. The CDR3 runs to 15 residues. This CDR3 is CASSVRDRETDTQYF. In nucleotides, the CDR3 is TGTGCCAGCAGTGTCCGGGACAGGGAAACAGATACGCAGTATTTT.

The CDR3 is CASSYSIGRDGYTF. In DNA form, the CDR3 reads TGTGCCAGCAGTTACTCGATAGGGCGGGATGGCTACACCTTC. This sequence joins TRBV6-2 or TRBV6-3 and TRBJ1-2; no clear D. Germline V lookup: CDR1 MNHEY, CDR2 SVGEGT. The germline V and J ends were trimmed by 0 bases and 6 bases, with 11 bases remaining between them. The CDR3 is made up of 14 amino acids.

The rearrangement links TRBV29-1 to TRBJ2-1, with TRBD2 identical over 9 bases. The CDR3 sequence is 13 residues long. From germline, CDR1 is SQVTM and CDR2 ANQGSEA. With V trimmed by 6 bases and J by 5 bases, 5 bases remained unmatched. CDR3 coding DNA: TGCAGCGTCGGGACTAGCCTTGACAATGAGCAGTTCTTC. Residues: CSVGTSLDNEQFF.

This chain's CDR3 is CASSSDGYGYTF. The CDR3 nucleotides read TGTGCCAGCAGCTCAGACGGGTATGGCTACACCTTC. The chain couples TRBV11-2 to TRBJ1-2; D is ambiguous. The CDR3 runs to 12 residues. V lost 4 bases and J lost 5, with 8 bases in between. Germline V CDR1 and CDR2: SGHAT, FQNNGV.

This clone occurred once. The chain is built from TRBV5-1 and TRBJ2-1; 9 positions agree with TRBD2. With 4 bases clipped from V and 9 bases from J, the junction kept 17 bases outside the gene matches. CDR1 and CDR2 from the germline V gene are SGHRS and YFSETQ. The CDR3 totals 17 residues. The CDR3 is CASSASSTGLAKGEQFF. The CDR3 DNA reads as TGCGCCAGCAGCGCGTCAAGTACGGGACTAGCAAAGGGTGAGCAGTTCTTC. Full variable domain (remainder filled in from reference TRBV5-1 and TRBJ2-1): KAGVTQTPRYLIKTRGQQVTLSCSPISGHRSVSWYQQTPGQGLQFLFEYFSETQRNKGNFPGRFSGRQFSNSRSEMNVSTLELGDSALYLCASSASSTGLAKGEQFFGPGTRLTVL.

V is TRBV7-9 and J is TRBJ2-3; D gene uncertain. The germline V gene encodes CDR1 SEHNR and CDR2 FQNEAQ (reference sequence). V lost 5 bases to trimming and J lost 4 bases, with 13 bases between them. The CDR3 length is 14 residues. The CDR3 here is CASSPGPASDTQYF. For the CDR3, the DNA is TGTGCCAGCAGCCCCGGGCCCGCTTCAGATACGCAGTATTTT.

The chain employs TRBV6-6 and TRBJ2-5, with 7 bases aligning to TRBD2. Germline trimming cut 2 bases from V and 1 base from J; bases unmatched to any gene: 7. The CDR3 covers 16 residues. Looked up from germline, CDR1 is MNHNY and CDR2 is SVGAGI (reference sequence). CDR3 loop: CASSYVLAARQETQYF. Here the CDR3 DNA reads TGTGCCAGCAGTTACGTCCTAGCGGCCCGCCAAGAGACCCAGTACTTC.

The chain carries TRBV2 and TRBJ1-5, with TRBD1 matching over 9 bases. The J segment lost 7 bases and the V segment lost 6 bases, leaving 10 bases of the junction unmatched. Per germline, CDR1 SNHLY and CDR2 FYNNEI. The CDR3 has 15 residues. The CDR3 bases are TGTGCCAGCAGCGCCGCACAGGGGGCCGGGCAGCCCCAGCATTTT. Its translation is CASSAAQGAGQPQHF.

This clone was detected once. The genes are TRBV9 and TRBJ1-4, with unresolved D. The germline V gene has CDR1 SGDLS and CDR2 YYNGEE. The CDR3 spans 12 residues. The V end lost 2 bases, the J end lost 7 bases, and 6 bases lay between the germline ends. The CDR3 DNA sequence: TGTGCCAGCAGCGTTGAAGGTGAAAAACTGTTTTTT. The encoded protein is CASSVEGEKLFF. The full variable domain, its missing parts supplied by reference TRBV9 and TRBJ1-4, is DSGVTQTPKHLITATGQRVTLRCSPRSGDLSVYWYQQSLDQGLQFLIQYYNGEERAKGNILERFSAQQFPDLHSELNLSSLELGDSALYFCASSVEGEKLFFGSGTQLSVL.

This sequence joins TRBV30 and TRBJ2-2; D gene uncertain. The length of the CDR3 is 10 residues. The germline V gene encodes CDR1 GTSNPN and CDR2 SVGIG (reference sequence). V dropped 3 bases and J dropped 5 bases, with 1 base sitting between them. The CDR3 is CAWRTGELFF. In DNA form, the CDR3 reads TGTGCCTGGAGGACCGGGGAGCTGTTTTTT.

This clone was counted a single time. This rearrangement joins TRBV20-1 to TRBJ2-7; 10 nucleotides align to TRBD1. V shed 3 bases, J shed 5 bases, and the junction held 4 bases outside the gene matches. This CDR3 has 13 residues. CDR1 DFQATT and CDR2 SNEGSKA come from the germline V gene (reference sequence). CDR3 coding DNA: TGCAGTGCTAGTGGGGACAGGGGAGACGAGCAGTACTTC. Translation: CSASGDRGDEQYF.

The table lists this clone with a count of one. The chain combines TRBV18 with TRBJ2-2, with D maybe TRBD2 (5 bases). V lost 0 bases and J 7 bases, leaving 18 bases between the germline ends. From germline, CDR1 is KGHSH and CDR2 LQKENI. The CDR3 runs to 17 residues. CDR3 sequence (DNA): TGTGCCAGCTCACCACCGCGGCTAGCCGTCATAGGCGGGGAGCTGTTTTTT. Translated: CASSPPRLAVIGGELFF.

The chain joins TRBV6-5 to TRBJ2-1; 8 nucleotides line up with TRBD2. CDR3 length: 15 residues. Per the germline V gene, CDR1 is MNHEY and CDR2 is SVGAGI. The J segment lost 2 bases and the V segment lost 6 bases, leaving 6 bases of the junction unmatched. The CDR3 is CASSSGLAPYNEQFF. The CDR3, as DNA: TGTGCCAGCAGCTCCGGACTAGCCCCCTACAATGAGCAGTTCTTC.

This clone was seen just once. The CDR3: CASSLRTQNRATNEKLFF. The CDR3 DNA sequence: TGTGCCAGCAGTTTAAGAACCCAGAACAGGGCAACTAATGAAAAACTGTTTTTT. The chain combines TRBV2 with TRBJ1-4; D may be TRBD1 (6 bases). Germline CDR1 and CDR2: SNHLY and FYNNEI. The CDR3 spans 18 residues. V was clipped by 5 bases and J by 0 bases, with 19 bases between them.

The V and J genes are TRBV27 and TRBJ1-5; D not resolved. The CDR3 covers 15 residues. The germline gives CDR1 MNHEY, CDR2 SMNVEV (reference sequence). The ends were cut back, 7 bases at V and 7 bases at J, with 20 bases in the middle. CDR3 nucleotide sequence: TGTGCCAGCACCGAAACGGGCATGAGAGAACAGCCCCAGCATTTT. Protein product: CASTETGMREQPQHF.